In this sample, the clone carrying this TCR beta chain turned up once. The sample originates from a study of cytomegalovirus exposure and HLA in healthy donors. Looking at the study overall: Early released data comprised 80 million or so unique TCRs from HLA-typed donors. In terms of ancestry, the Caucasian-associated cluster contained roughly four fifths of the roughly 400 genotyped donors.

Both 60 Vbeta primers and 13 Jbeta primers went into the PCR. Method: immunoSEQ multiplex PCR; TCRdb's copy keeps in-frame clones and lacks some. This sample has approximately 140,000 clones, with about 64% found just once. V shed 2 bases, J shed 3 bases, and the junction held 7 bases outside the gene matches. The V gene's germline CDR1 is SGHVS and CDR2 FNYEAQ. CDR3 size: 17 residues. Sequencing was carried out using PBMCs. The receptor's source is a woman aged 55-69 years in good health and CMV-seropositive. The rearrangement uses TRBV7-6 and TRBJ2-3, with 11 bases lining up with TRBD2. The DNA for the CDR3 is TGTGCCAGCAGCTTACCACTAGCGGGAGTAGAAACAGATACGCAGTATTTT. It specifies CASSLPLAGVETDTQYF. Full variable domain (rest looked up from reference TRBV7-6 and TRBJ2-3): GAGVSQSPRYKVTKRGQDVALRCDPISGHVSLYWYRQALGQGPEFLTYFNYEAQQDKSGLPNDRFSAERPEGSISTLTIQRTEQRDSAMYRCASSLPLAGVETDTQYFGPGTRLTVL.